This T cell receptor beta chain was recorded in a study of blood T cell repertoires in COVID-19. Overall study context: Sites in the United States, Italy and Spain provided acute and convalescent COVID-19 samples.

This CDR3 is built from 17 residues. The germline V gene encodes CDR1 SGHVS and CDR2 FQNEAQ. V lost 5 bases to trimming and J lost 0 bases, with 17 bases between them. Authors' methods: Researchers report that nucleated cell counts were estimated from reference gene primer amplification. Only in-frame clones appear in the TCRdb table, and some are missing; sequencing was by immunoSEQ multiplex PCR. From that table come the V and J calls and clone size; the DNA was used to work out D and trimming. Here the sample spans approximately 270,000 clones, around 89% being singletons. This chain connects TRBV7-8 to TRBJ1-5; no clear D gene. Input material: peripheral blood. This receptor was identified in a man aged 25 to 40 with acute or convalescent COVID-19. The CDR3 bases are TGTGCCAGCAGCGGAGGGATACACGGGAGTAGCAATCAGCCCCAGCATTTT. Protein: CASSGGIHGSSNQPQHF.